This is a list of T cell receptor beta chains from one sample in a study of human CD8 memory T cell subsets. TCRdb reprocessed the 5' RACE reads and stores each CDR3 protein as one record, lacking DNA. Recorded for this sample: 10,000 or so distinct CDR3 sequences. Sequences were obtained from CD8+ T cells from PBMCs. All receptors come from a human donor in good health. CDR3s include the opening cysteine and the closing phenylalanine or tryptophan. Size values are once, few and many counts, or a class for expanded clones, and some rows have none.

v_call	j_call	clone_size	cdr3_aa
TRBV6-5	TRBJ1-6	NA	CASSPETVGSPLHF
TRBV13	TRBJ1-1	NA	CASSSGRGWTEAFF
TRBV3-1	TRBJ2-7	NA	CASSPRSGPRGEQYF
TRBV29-1	TRBJ2-1	medium-sized	CSVEDLAGVEQFF
TRBV4-3	TRBJ2-7	NA	CASSQDLRSGAYEQYF
TRBV3-1	TRBJ1-1	NA	CASSPTLNTEAFF
TRBV4-1	TRBJ1-1	NA	CASTGQGITMAFF
TRBV15	TRBJ1-1	NA	CATSRTGQGSSTEAFF
TRBV7-9	TRBJ2-1	NA	CASSSSPGSGVARGNEQFF
TRBV11-2	TRBJ2-1	NA	CASSSAGARNEQFF
TRBV27	TRBJ2-5	NA	CASSLSSQLLETQYF
TRBV5-4	TRBJ2-1	NA	CASRESGRNEQFF
TRBV28	TRBJ2-7	NA	CASSPLATIYEQYF
TRBV28	TRBJ2-7	NA	CASSPTGVRDEQYF
TRBV20-1	TRBJ1-2	NA	CSASPRDNSGYTF
TRBV30	TRBJ1-2	NA	CAWAPPGQRRNGYTF
TRBV19	TRBJ2-2	NA	CAVQGGGPGELFF